Shown below are 27 T cell receptor beta chains from a single sample sequenced in a study of naive and memory T cell subsets. General study points: Especially in CD8 cells, naive repertoires contained a few larger clonotypes, possibly CD45RA-re-expressing memory cells.

Both TRBC1 and TRBC2 were covered by a beta constant-region primer of two equimolar oligonucleotides. The ligated cDNA underwent four PCR rounds using SP2 and nested alpha and beta constant-region primers. Each CDR3 protein gets one entry after TCRdb re-called the UMI-ligation and nested PCR reads with MiXCR. There are 140,000 to 150,000 distinct CDR3 sequences in the sample; 22% occur only once, and less than 0.13% lies in the top ten. No antigen is known for these receptors. What was sequenced was naive CD4+ T cells from blood. These receptor sequences come from a human donor in good health.

The rearrangement links TRBV20-1 to TRBJ2-5, with TRBD2 matching over 7 bases. The CDR3 sequence is 13 residues long. The germline CDR1 and CDR2 sequences are DFQATT and SNEGSKA (reference sequence). After removal of 2 bases from V and 5 bases from J, the junction contained 5 bases not matched to a gene. The CDR3: CSARKAGRETQYF. The CDR3 nucleotides read TGCAGTGCTAGAAAAGCGGGGCGCGAGACCCAGTACTTC.

This clonotype was recorded a few times. The V call is TRBV4-3, the J call TRBJ2-7; TRBD1 matches at 7 bases. The length of the CDR3 is 15 residues. V lost 4 bases, J lost 3 bases, and 9 bases stayed unmatched. Germline V gene data show CDR1 as LGHNA and CDR2 as YSLEER. Here the CDR3 DNA reads TGCGCCAGCAGCCTCAGGGACAGCCTATTCTACGAGCAGTACTTC. This gives the protein CASSLRDSLFYEQYF.

The CDR3 DNA is TGTGCCAGCAGTTACACTCCTACAGGGGGGGAAAGATATAGCAATCAGCCCCAGCATTTT. Protein sequence: CASSYTPTGGERYSNQPQHF. The chain is built from TRBV6-2 or TRBV6-3 and TRBJ1-5; TRBD1 agrees at 8 bases. This CDR3 region has 20 residues. The ends lost 2 bases at V and 0 bases at J; junction bases unmatched: 15. Germline CDR1 reads MNHEY; CDR2 reads SVGEGT.

About this clonotype: A much larger clone is a single base away; this may be a read error. The rearrangement uses TRBV3-1 and TRBJ1-5; tentatively, D is TRBD1 (5 bases). The CDR3 is made up of 14 amino acids. V was trimmed by 2 bases and J by 9 bases, leaving 14 bases between them. Germline lookup yields CDR1 LGHDT and CDR2 YNNKEL (reference sequence). The CDR3 coding sequence is TGTGCCAGCAGCCAATACAGGAGCAAGATGCCCCAGCATTTT. This codes for CASSQYRSKMPQHF. Full variable domain (missing parts from reference TRBV3-1 and TRBJ1-5): DTAVSQTPKYLVTQMGNDKSIKCEQNLGHDTMYWYKQDSKKFLKIMFSYNNKELIINETVPNRFSPKSPDKAHLNLHINSLELGDSAVYFCASSQYRSKMPQHFGDGTRLSIL.

This clonotype was seen a few times. The J gene is TRBJ1-5, the V gene TRBV4-3, with D perhaps matching TRBD1 (6 bases). Germline lookup yields CDR1 LGHNA and CDR2 YSLEER. V shed 0 bases and J shed 7 bases, with 13 bases lying between them. The CDR3 loop spans 15 amino acids. The CDR3 sequence is CASSQDIGGDQPQHF. The CDR3 DNA is TGCGCCAGCAGCCAAGATATTGGGGGCGACCAGCCCCAGCATTTT.

The rearrangement joins TRBV20-1 to TRBJ1-2; D is perhaps TRBD1 (6 bases). The CDR3 is made up of 14 amino acids. Per the germline V gene, CDR1 is DFQATT and CDR2 is SNEGSKA (reference sequence). V lost 5 bases and J lost 2, with 15 bases in between. For the CDR3, the DNA is TGCAGTGCTGACCGGACAGACCTGAACTATGGCTACACCTTC. This sequence encodes CSADRTDLNYGYTF.

This clonotype was counted only a few times. The genes are TRBV12-5 and TRBJ1-1; no clear D gene. The CDR3 totals 13 residues. The V gene's germline CDR1 is LGHNT and CDR2 FRNRAP. V was trimmed by 2 bases and J by 6 bases, leaving 10 bases between them. The CDR3 protein is CASGLIGRAEAFF. CDR3 sequence (DNA): TGTGCTAGTGGTTTGATCGGACGGGCTGAAGCTTTCTTT.

This clonotype was detected only a few times. The chain links TRBV3-1 to TRBJ2-3; 7 nucleotides align to TRBD2. Germline V gene data show CDR1 as LGHDT and CDR2 as YNNKEL (reference sequence). This CDR3 comprises 18 residues. J was trimmed by 3 bases and V by 8 bases; bases with no gene match: 20. The CDR3, as DNA: TGTGCCAGCCAGCATTCCATCCGGGACTACCTTGGGACAGATACGCAGTATTTT. Translation gives CASQHSIRDYLGTDTQYF.

The gene calls are TRBV6-1 and TRBJ1-2; no clear D. Germline CDR1 is MNHNS and CDR2 is SASEGT. The CDR3 length is 11 residues. V lost 5 bases and J lost 4, with 5 bases in between. The CDR3 coding sequence is TGTGCCAGCAGTAGAATCTATGGCTACACCTTC. It translates to CASSRIYGYTF.

The genes are TRBV27 and TRBJ2-1; TRBD1 might be the D (5 bases). The CDR3 is made up of 14 amino acids. Trimming took off 3 bases at V and 7 bases at J, with 13 bases between the two ends. Looked up from germline, CDR1 is MNHEY and CDR2 is SMNVEV (reference sequence). CDR3 DNA: TGTGCCAGCAGTTTGCAGGGATCGGCGAATGAGCAGTTCTTC. This encodes CASSLQGSANEQFF.

This clonotype came up many times. The genes are TRBV20-1 and TRBJ1-4; 9 bases agree with TRBD1. From germline, CDR1 is DFQATT and CDR2 SNEGSKA (reference sequence). The CDR3 extends over 13 amino acids. V lost 6 bases and J lost 8; bases outside the gene matches: 7. CDR3 amino acids: CSAQGQGREKLFF. For the CDR3, the DNA is TGCAGTGCCCAGGGACAGGGTCGGGAAAAACTGTTTTTT.

This clonotype was counted between two and nine times. V usage is TRBV7-9 and J usage is TRBJ2-3, with D possibly being TRBD1 or TRBD2 (5 bases each). Per germline, CDR1 SEHNR and CDR2 FQNEAQ (reference sequence). The CDR3 is 15 amino acids. The germline V and J ends were trimmed by 0 bases and 1 base, with 8 bases remaining between them. Written as DNA, the CDR3 is TGTGCCAGCAGCTTAGCGGGACGCGGCACAGATACGCAGTATTTT. It yields the protein CASSLAGRGTDTQYF.

This clonotype was observed a handful of times. The chain combines TRBV5-1 with TRBJ1-5, with D unresolved. This CDR3 has 13 amino acids. V was clipped by 4 bases and J by 2 bases, with 7 bases between them. Germline values: CDR1 SGHRS, CDR2 YFSETQ. The CDR3 DNA sequence: TGCGCCAGCAGCCACGAGGGCAATCAGCCCCAGCATTTT. It encodes CASSHEGNQPQHF.

The CDR3 here is CASSYTGERGYTF. The CDR3, as DNA: TGTGCCAGCAGTTATACAGGGGAACGGGGCTACACCTTC. This chain connects TRBV6-5 to TRBJ1-2, with 7 bases aligning to TRBD1. Germline CDR1 MNHEY, CDR2 SVGAGI. J lost 8 bases, V lost 3 bases, and 6 bases had no gene match. This CDR3 contains 13 residues.

The chain recombines TRBV27 with TRBJ2-5; D remains ambiguous. The CDR3 loop spans 13 amino acids. Trimming stripped 6 bases from V and 0 bases from J, with 8 bases between. In germline, CDR1 is MNHEY, CDR2 SMNVEV (reference sequence). This chain's CDR3 is CASSPVNQETQYF. The CDR3 nucleotides are TGTGCCAGCAGCCCAGTAAACCAAGAGACCCAGTACTTC.

The CDR3, as DNA: TGTGCCAGCAGCCGGGGGCAGAAAGGCGAAGCTTTCTTT. Encoded protein: CASSRGQKGEAFF. The J gene is TRBJ1-1, the V gene TRBV5-4, with D perhaps TRBD1 (6 bases). V gave up 4 bases and J gave up 8 bases, with 15 bases separating them. Germline V CDR1 and CDR2: SGHNT, YYREEE (reference sequence). The CDR3 loop spans 13 amino acids.

This clonotype was seen repeatedly, ten times or more. The rearrangement links TRBV15 to TRBJ2-5; 14 nucleotides line up with TRBD2. V gave up 5 bases and J gave up 3 bases; unmatched junction bases: 2. CDR1 is LNHNV, CDR2 YYDKDF, per germline (reference sequence). The CDR3 contains 15 residues. CDR3 in DNA: TGTGCCACCAGCTTGGGACTAGCGGGAGAAGAGACCCAGTACTTC. Protein: CATSLGLAGEETQYF.

V and J are TRBV29-1 and TRBJ2-5; 7 bases agree with TRBD2. V gave up 7 bases and J gave up 5 bases; unmatched junction bases: 7. The CDR3 is 12 amino acids. CDR1 and CDR2 from the germline V gene are SQVTM and ANQGSEA. The CDR3 DNA reads TGCAGCGCCAGGCGGGGAGGGGAGACCCAGTACTTC. Translating it yields CSARRGGETQYF. Combining the CDR3 with reference TRBV29-1 and TRBJ2-5 gives the whole variable domain SAVISQKPSRDICQRGTSLTIQCQVDSQVTMMFWYRQQPGQSLTLIATANQGSEATYESGFVIDKFPISRPNLTFSTLTVSNMSPEDSSIYLCSARRGGETQYFGPGTRLLVL.

The J gene is TRBJ2-1, the V gene TRBV19; 10 nucleotides match TRBD2. After removal of 6 bases from V and 8 bases from J, the junction contained 10 bases not matched to a gene. This CDR3 comprises 15 residues. Germline assignment: CDR1 LNHDA and CDR2 SQIVND (reference sequence). CDR3 in DNA: TGTGCCAGTAGGACCCTAGCGGGAGAGGCTGATGAGCAGTTCTTC. Translated: CASRTLAGEADEQFF. Full variable domain (outside the CDR3, taken from reference TRBV19 and TRBJ2-1): DGGITQSPKYLFRKEGQNVTLSCEQNLNHDAMYWYRQDPGQGLRLIYYSQIVNDFQKGDIAEGYSVSREKKESFPLTVTSAQKNPTAFYLCASRTLAGEADEQFFGPGTRLTVL.

The chain recombines TRBV6-6 with TRBJ2-5; TRBD1 or TRBD2 may be the D gene (5 bases each). V shed 5 bases and J shed 7 bases, with 14 bases lying between them. CDR3 size: 13 residues. Germline CDR1 MNHNY, CDR2 SVGAGI (reference sequence). CDR3 sequence (DNA): TGTGCCAGCAGTGGACACCCCCGGGGGACCCAGTACTTC. Its translation is CASSGHPRGTQYF.

This rearrangement joins TRBV25-1 to TRBJ2-1; 13 bases line up with TRBD2. The CDR3 extends over 16 amino acids. CDR1 MGHDK and CDR2 SYGVNS come from the germline V gene. Trimming cost V 4 bases and J 4 bases; bases outside gene matches: 4. In nucleotides, the CDR3 is TGTGCCAGCAGTGCCCGACTAGCGGGAGGTTACAATGAGCAGTTCTTC. Translation gives CASSARLAGGYNEQFF. The full variable domain, in which reference TRBV25-1 and TRBJ2-1 provide the parts outside the CDR3, is EADIYQTPRYLVIGTGKKITLECSQTMGHDKMYWYQQDPGMELHLIHYSYGVNSTEKGDLSSESTVSRIRTEHFPLTLESARPSHTSQYLCASSARLAGGYNEQFFGPGTRLTVL.

This clonotype was counted between two and nine times. V gene TRBV18 combines with J gene TRBJ2-5, with TRBD1 matching over 8 bases. This CDR3 has 13 residues. The V gene end was trimmed by 8 bases and the J gene end by 3 bases; junction bases not matched to a gene: 5. Germline V CDR1 and CDR2: KGHSH, LQKENI. The CDR3 DNA reads as TGTGCCAGCGCCCAGGGGGCTAAAGAGACCCAGTACTTC. Translated: CASAQGAKETQYF.

CDR3 nucleotide sequence: TGCAGTGCCGACGACAGGGTGAACACTGAAGCTTTCTTT. Encoded protein: CSADDRVNTEAFF. The rearrangement uses TRBV20-1 and TRBJ1-1, with 7 positions matching TRBD1. Germline CDR1 reads DFQATT; CDR2 reads SNEGSKA (reference sequence). The trim removed 6 bases at V and 0 bases at J, leaving 4 bases unmatched. The length of the CDR3 is 13 residues.

This clonotype turned up a few times. This sequence joins TRBV24-1 and TRBJ2-1, with 10 bases lining up with TRBD2. Germline CDR1 and CDR2: KGHDR and SFDVKD. V was clipped by 3 bases and J by 7 bases; unmatched bases: 8. This CDR3 spans 16 amino acids. CDR3 protein: CATSDRASGSSNEQFF. CDR3 in DNA: TGTGCCACCAGTGATCGGGCTAGCGGGAGTTCTAATGAGCAGTTCTTC.

The table lists this clonotype with a few counts. This chain uses TRBV20-1 with TRBJ2-7, with TRBD2 identical over 10 bases. J was trimmed by 3 bases and V by 3 bases; bases with no gene match: 5. The CDR3 is 14 residues long. CDR1 is DFQATT, CDR2 SNEGSKA, per germline (reference sequence). The DNA of the CDR3 is TGCAGTGCTAGCCAAGCGGGAGGGTTCTACGAGCAGTACTTC. Translation: CSASQAGGFYEQYF.

This clonotype has more than one count but fewer than ten. The chain links TRBV28 to TRBJ2-7; 7 bases match TRBD1. The CDR3 sequence is 14 residues long. J lost 4 bases, V lost 3 bases, and 6 bases had no gene match. Per germline, CDR1 MDHEN and CDR2 SYDVKM. The CDR3 protein is CASSFLQGRYEQYF. The CDR3 coding sequence is TGTGCCAGCAGTTTTCTACAGGGGCGTTACGAGCAGTACTTC.

This clonotype appeared a few times. The gene calls are TRBV20-1 and TRBJ2-7; tentatively, D is TRBD2 (6 bases). From germline, CDR1 is DFQATT and CDR2 SNEGSKA (reference sequence). CDR3 length equals 14 residues. Trimming took off 5 bases at V and 1 base at J, with 15 bases between the two ends. CDR3 nucleotides: TGCAGTGCTCCCCCCGGGAGTTGGTCCTACGAGCAGTACTTC. It encodes CSAPPGSWSYEQYF.